These 4 T cell receptor beta chains were all obtained from the same sample, sequenced in a study of cytomegalovirus exposure and HLA in healthy donors. The primer mix had 60 Vbeta and 13 Jbeta primers. TCRdb's table, derived via immunoSEQ multiplex PCR, lists solely in-frame clones and lacks some. The sample consists of 95,000 to 150,000 clones, more than 60% of them appearing once. The sequenced sample consisted of PBMCs. The receptor source for this set is a woman aged 40 to 49 in good health and CMV-seropositive.

The J gene is TRBJ2-7, the V gene TRBV5-1; D might be TRBD2 (5 bases). This CDR3 comprises 12 residues. V lost 4 bases to trimming and J lost 4 bases, with 9 bases between them. The germline V gene has CDR1 SGHRS and CDR2 YFSETQ. This CDR3 reads CASSGGLYEQYF. The CDR3 bases are TGCGCCAGCAGCGGCGGACTTTACGAGCAGTACTTC.

This clone has a single count. V gene TRBV18 combines with J gene TRBJ1-1; a possible D gene is TRBD1 (6 bases). The germline CDR1 and CDR2 sequences are KGHSH and LQKENI. V lost 8 bases, J lost 1 base, and 14 bases lay in between. CDR3 size: 14 residues. DNA for the CDR3: TGTGCCAGCGGGACGACAGGTCAGAACACTGAAGCTTTCTTT. This translates into CASGTTGQNTEAFF.

The V call is TRBV6-5, the J call TRBJ2-7, with D unclear. Trimming removed 6 bases at V and 4 bases at J, with 7 bases between. Germline V gives CDR1 MNHEY, CDR2 SVGAGI. CDR3 length: 11 amino acids. CDR3 region: CASRLHYEQYF. The CDR3 DNA reads TGTGCCAGCAGACTTCATTACGAGCAGTACTTC.

This clone turned up a few times. This chain links TRBV5-4 with TRBJ2-5; D is possibly TRBD2 (5 bases). Gene TRBJ2-7 matches the end of the DNA better, so the J call may be wrong. This CDR3 is 15 amino acids long. Germline loops: CDR1 SGHNT, CDR2 YYREEE (reference sequence). The CDR3 protein is CASSLERGGSYEQYF. The CDR3 coding sequence is TGTGCCAGCAGCTTGGAACGAGGAGGCTCCTACGAGCAGTACTTC.